Included here is one TCR beta chain sequence, with context. The sample is drawn from a study of long-term antiretroviral therapy in people with HIV. The germline CDR1 and CDR2 sequences are MNHEY and SVGAGI. CDR3 length: 13 amino acids. Trimming removed 0 bases at V and 3 bases at J, with 5 bases between. Survey level was the resolution at which the v3.0 immunoSEQ assay ran. Profiled with immunoSEQ multiplex PCR; TCRdb holds only in-frame clones, not every one. This table has approximately 15,000 clones, more than 85% appearing once. The sequenced sample was unsorted PBMCs, obtained 0.3 years after starting antiretroviral therapy. This TCR came from a man aged 55-75 years with HIV. The rearrangement uses TRBV6-5 and TRBJ1-1; D unresolved. The DNA of the CDR3 is TGTGCCAGCAGTTACTCGACCCACACTGAAGCTTTCTTT. It yields the protein CASSYSTHTEAFF.